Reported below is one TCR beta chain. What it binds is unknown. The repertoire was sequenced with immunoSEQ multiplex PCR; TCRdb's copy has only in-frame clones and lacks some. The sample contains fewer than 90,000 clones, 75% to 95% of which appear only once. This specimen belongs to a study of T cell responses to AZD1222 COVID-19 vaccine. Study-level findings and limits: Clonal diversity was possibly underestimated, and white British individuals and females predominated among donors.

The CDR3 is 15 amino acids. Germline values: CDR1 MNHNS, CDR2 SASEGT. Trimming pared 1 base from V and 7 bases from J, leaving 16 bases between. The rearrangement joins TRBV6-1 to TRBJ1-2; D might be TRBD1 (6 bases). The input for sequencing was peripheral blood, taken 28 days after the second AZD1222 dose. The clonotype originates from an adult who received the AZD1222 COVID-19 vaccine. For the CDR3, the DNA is TGTGCCAGCAGTGAAGGGGGACAACCCCCTCTTGGCTACACCTTC. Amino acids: CASSEGGQPPLGYTF.